Following are 9 T cell receptor beta chains from one sample sequenced in a study of CD8 T cells in ankylosing spondylitis. TCRdb called the 5' RACE reads again in MiXCR, with one record for every CDR3 protein. The sample shows 200,000 to 300,000 distinct CDR3 sequences, approximately 11% of them seen only once. Material for sequencing was blood, either unsorted or a sorted T cell fraction (not recorded which). Receptor source: a male donor with ankylosing spondylitis or in good health (not recorded which).

This clonotype was detected a few times. The V and J genes are TRBV7-3 and TRBJ2-2; unclear D gene. This CDR3 comprises 15 residues. Trimming removed 3 bases from V and 6 bases from J, with 14 bases in between. The germline gives CDR1 SGHTA, CDR2 FQGTGA. CDR3 sequence (DNA): TGTGCCAGCAGCTTCGGCTACGTCGGCGCCGGGGAGCTGTTTTTT. Its translation is CASSFGYVGAGELFF.

There are many counts of this clonotype. The chain carries TRBV20-1 and TRBJ2-3; D unclear. Per germline, CDR1 DFQATT and CDR2 SNEGSKA (reference sequence). The V gene lost 1 base and the J gene lost 2 bases, with 4 bases spanning the gap. This CDR3 comprises 12 residues. The CDR3 protein is CSARGTTDTQYF. In DNA, the CDR3 is TGCAGTGCTAGAGGGACCACAGATACGCAGTATTTT.

The chain employs TRBV12-3 or TRBV12-4 and TRBJ2-1; the D is unclear. This CDR3 region has 14 residues. Trimming stripped 3 bases from V and 2 bases from J, with 8 bases between. The CDR3 here is CASSLGSTYNEQFF. CDR3 in DNA: TGTGCCAGCAGTTTGGGGTCCACCTACAATGAGCAGTTCTTC.

The chain couples TRBV4-2 to TRBJ1-1; D not resolved. Trimming cost V 1 base and J 3 bases, with 9 bases left between them. Germline values: CDR1 LGHNA, CDR2 YNFKEQ. The length of the CDR3 is 14 residues. The CDR3, as DNA: TGTGCCAGCAGCCAAGTTCATGGGGACACTGAAGCTTTCTTT. Its protein product is CASSQVHGDTEAFF.

This clonotype was seen a handful of times. The chain carries TRBV5-5 and TRBJ1-2; 8 nucleotides agree with TRBD1. This CDR3 spans 15 amino acids. Germline CDR1 reads SGHKS; CDR2 reads YYEKEE (reference sequence). The V gene end was trimmed by 0 bases and the J gene end by 8 bases; junction bases not matched to a gene: 9. The CDR3, as DNA: TGTGCCAGCAGCTTGGAGTGGACAGGGCCTCTCGGCTACACCTTC. Its protein is CASSLEWTGPLGYTF.

Ten or more counts support this clonotype. The chain employs TRBV29-1 and TRBJ2-3; 8 nucleotides match TRBD1. The junction had 0 bases not matched to a gene; V was cut back by 1 base and J by 3 bases. The CDR3 runs 13 residues. CDR1 and CDR2 from the germline V gene are SQVTM and ANQGSEA. The CDR3 DNA reads as TGCAGCGTTGAAGGGACAGGGACAGATACGCAGTATTTT. Protein product: CSVEGTGTDTQYF.

This clonotype has ten or more counts. The genes are TRBV5-5 and TRBJ2-5; the D call may be TRBD1 or TRBD2 (5 bases each). V shed 0 bases and J shed 4 bases, with 10 bases lying between them. This CDR3 is 14 amino acids long. The germline V gene has CDR1 SGHKS and CDR2 YYEKEE (reference sequence). The CDR3 DNA is TGTGCCAGCAGCTTGGAGGGGACGGTAGAGACCCAGTACTTC. Protein: CASSLEGTVETQYF.

This clonotype was observed a few times. The chain combines TRBV5-1 with TRBJ2-2, with 7 bases that match TRBD1. V shed 7 bases and J 3 bases; nucleotides not matched to a gene: 0. The CDR3 loop spans 12 amino acids. Per germline, CDR1 SGHRS and CDR2 YFSETQ. This chain's CDR3 is CASGTDTGELFF. The DNA for the CDR3 is TGCGCCAGCGGGACAGACACCGGGGAGCTGTTTTTT.

At least ten counts were recorded for this clonotype. This chain uses TRBV5-1 with TRBJ2-2, with 9 bases lining up with TRBD1. The germline V gene has CDR1 SGHRS and CDR2 YFSETQ. The V and J ends lost 4 bases and 2 bases, in that order; junction bases with no gene match: 3. The CDR3 length is 15 residues. DNA of the CDR3: TGCGCCAGCAGCCGGGACAGGGTCAACACCGGGGAGCTGTTTTTT. Protein: CASSRDRVNTGELFF.